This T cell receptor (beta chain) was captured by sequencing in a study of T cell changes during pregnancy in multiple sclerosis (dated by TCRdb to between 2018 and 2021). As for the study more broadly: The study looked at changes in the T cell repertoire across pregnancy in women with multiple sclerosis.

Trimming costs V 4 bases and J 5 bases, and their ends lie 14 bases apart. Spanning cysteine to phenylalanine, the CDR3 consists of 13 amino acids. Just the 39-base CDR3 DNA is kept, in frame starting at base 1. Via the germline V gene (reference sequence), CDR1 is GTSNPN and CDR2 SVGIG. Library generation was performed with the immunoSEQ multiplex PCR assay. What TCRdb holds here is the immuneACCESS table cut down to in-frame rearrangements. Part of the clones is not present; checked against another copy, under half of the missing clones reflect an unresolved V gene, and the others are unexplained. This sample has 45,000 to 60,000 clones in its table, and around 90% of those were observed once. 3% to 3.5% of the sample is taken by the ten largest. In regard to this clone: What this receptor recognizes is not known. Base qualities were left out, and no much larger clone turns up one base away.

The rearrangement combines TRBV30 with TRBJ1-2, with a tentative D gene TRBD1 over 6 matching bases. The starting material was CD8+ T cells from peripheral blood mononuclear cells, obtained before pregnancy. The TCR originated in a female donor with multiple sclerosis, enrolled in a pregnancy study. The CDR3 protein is CAWMVGQGYGYTF. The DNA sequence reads TGTGCCTGGATGGTTGGGCAGGGGTATGGCTACACCTTC.